This TCR beta chain emerged from a study of T cells in Graves' hyperthyroidism and ophthalmopathy. Study conclusions and caveats: Blood also held most thyroid clonotypes expanded beyond 0.001.

CDR1 DFQATT and CDR2 SNEGSKA come from the germline V gene (reference sequence). CDR3 size: 12 residues. V was pared by 0 bases and J by 5 bases, with 1 base of the junction left unmatched. PBMCs came from over 8.5 ml fresh peripheral blood. About this clonotype itself: Its target is unknown.

Regions amplified from RNA transcripts were the TCR beta CDR3 regions. A set of HTBI primers served as the primers for a first-round RT-PCR of the TCR CDR3. In TCRdb, the multiplex PCR reads were re-called with MiXCR into one record per CDR3 protein. In the table there are approximately 710,000 distinct CDR3 sequences, 15% to 20% of which are singletons. This TCR was sampled from a man between 45 and 60 years old with Graves' hyperthyroidism. Sequencing input: blood. The chain is built from TRBV20-1 and TRBJ2-7, with 7 bases identical to TRBD2. The CDR3 protein is CSAREREHEQYF. DNA of the CDR3: TGCAGTGCTAGAGAGCGGGAGCACGAGCAGTACTTC.